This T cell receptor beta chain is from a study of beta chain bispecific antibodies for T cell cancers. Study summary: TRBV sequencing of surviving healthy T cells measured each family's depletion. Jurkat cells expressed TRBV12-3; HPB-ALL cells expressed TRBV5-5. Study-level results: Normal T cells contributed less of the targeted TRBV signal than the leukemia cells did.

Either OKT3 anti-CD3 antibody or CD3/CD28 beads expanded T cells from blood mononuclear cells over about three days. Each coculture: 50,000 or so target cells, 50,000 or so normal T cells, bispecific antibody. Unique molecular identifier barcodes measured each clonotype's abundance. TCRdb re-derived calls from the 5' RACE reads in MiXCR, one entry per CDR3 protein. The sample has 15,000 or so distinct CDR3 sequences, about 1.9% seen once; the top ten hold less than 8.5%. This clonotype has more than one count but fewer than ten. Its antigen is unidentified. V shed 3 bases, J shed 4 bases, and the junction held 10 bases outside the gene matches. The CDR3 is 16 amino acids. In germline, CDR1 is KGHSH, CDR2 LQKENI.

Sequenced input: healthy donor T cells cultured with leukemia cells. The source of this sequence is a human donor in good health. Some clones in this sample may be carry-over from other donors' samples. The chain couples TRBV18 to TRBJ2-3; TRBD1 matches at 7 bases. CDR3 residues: CASSPEDDRVADTQYF. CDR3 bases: TGTGCCAGCTCACCGGAGGATGACAGGGTTGCAGATACGCAGTATTTT.